This paragraph covers one T cell receptor (beta chain) sequence. The sample comes from a study of blood T cell repertoires in COVID-19. Sequenced by immunoSEQ multiplex PCR; TCRdb stores in-frame clones only, minus some. The sample records around 330,000 clones, over 75% being singletons. Deletions cut 0 bases from V and 8 bases from J, with 14 bases between. The length of the CDR3 is 14 residues. Germline CDR1 and CDR2: SGDLS and YYNGEE. This chain links TRBV9 with TRBJ1-1, with D maybe TRBD1 (6 bases). The source of this sequence is a woman aged 40-49 years who had recovered from COVID-19. The sequencing sample was made of PBMCs or T cells enriched from blood (not recorded which). In DNA, the CDR3 is TGTGCCAGCAGCGTAGGAGGGAACAGGGAGGAAGCTTTCTTT. It translates to CASSVGGNREEAFF. Variable domain in full (rest from reference TRBV9 and TRBJ1-1): DSGVTQTPKHLITATGQRVTLRCSPRSGDLSVYWYQQSLDQGLQFLIQYYNGEERAKGNILERFSAQQFPDLHSELNLSSLELGDSALYFCASSVGGNREEAFFGQGTRLTVV.